This TCR beta chain was captured by sequencing in a study of blood T cell repertoires in COVID-19. Study information: Donors in the United States, Italy and Spain gave samples during acute or convalescent COVID-19. The cDNA or gDNA used as material had been derived from T cells, B-cell-depleted T cells, or PBMCs.

Under the authors' procedure: The authors estimated nucleated cell counts from reference gene primer amplification. This table comes from immunoSEQ multiplex PCR, and its TCRdb copy is limited to in-frame clones, with some not included. Clone size and the V and J calls come from that table; the DNA yielded D and trimming. There are roughly 250,000 clones in the sample; 84% occur only once, and approximately 9% lies in the top ten. The CDR3 spans 13 residues. CDR1 and CDR2 (germline): LNHDA, SQIVND (reference sequence). With 3 bases removed from V and 8 bases from J, the gap between germline ends came to 13 bases.

This clonotype originated in a human donor in a cohort sampled during active COVID-19. The chain is built from TRBV19 and TRBJ1-2; D not resolved. Material: peripheral blood. The CDR3 DNA reads as TGTGCCAGTAGTATTCTTCCAGACGGGGGCTACACCTTC. Protein: CASSILPDGGYTF. Full variable domain (missing parts from reference TRBV19 and TRBJ1-2): DGGITQSPKYLFRKEGQNVTLSCEQNLNHDAMYWYRQDPGQGLRLIYYSQIVNDFQKGDIAEGYSVSREKKESFPLTVTSAQKNPTAFYLCASSILPDGGYTFGSGTRLTVV.